This is a list of T cell receptor beta chains from one sample in a study of molecular identifiers for immune sequencing clone quantification. MiXCR, applied by TCRdb to the PCR reads, yields one record per CDR3 protein. The sample lists over 600,000 distinct CDR3 sequences, roughly 21% occurring once. Sequencing was done on a sample of naive CD8+ T cells from blood, with Jurkat cell RNA spiked in. These receptor sequences come from a human donor in good health. Some libraries in this study had Jurkat cell RNA spiked in. Each CDR3 is given with its conserved first and last residue. The D gene is left open where the match is weak. The size entry is marked missing in some rows and otherwise reads once, few, many or a size class.

J: TRBJ2-5; D: .; size: .; V: TRBV13; CDR3: CASGLGTGYQETQYF; DNA: TGTGCCAGCGGCTTAGGAACAGGATATCAAGAGACCCAGTACTTC
J: TRBJ1-2; D: TRBD1; size: many; V: TRBV2; CDR3: CASSKQGAEDYGYTF; DNA: TGTGCCAGCAGCAAGCAGGGGGCCGAGGACTATGGCTACACCTTC
J: TRBJ2-3; D: .; size: many; V: TRBV4-1; CDR3: CASSQVGLSTDTQYF; DNA: TGCGCCAGCAGCCAAGTCGGACTCAGCACAGATACGCAGTATTTT
J: TRBJ2-3; D: TRBD2; size: few; V: TRBV3-1; CDR3: CANSPTSVRPDTQYF; DNA: TGTGCCAACAGTCCTACTAGCGTGCGTCCAGATACGCAGTATTTT
J: TRBJ2-1; D: .; size: few; V: TRBV19; CDR3: CASSIVTYNEQFF; DNA: TGTGCCAGTAGTATAGTAACCTACAATGAGCAGTTCTTC
J: TRBJ2-4; D: .; size: many; V: TRBV6-2/TRBV6-3; CDR3: CASSYPASYIQYF; DNA: TGTGCCAGCAGTTACCCCGCGTCTTACATTCAGTACTTC
J: TRBJ2-1; D: TRBD2; size: .; V: TRBV27; CDR3: CASSSATSGYNEQFF; DNA: TGTGCCAGCAGTTCAGCAACTAGCGGGTACAATGAGCAGTTCTTC
J: TRBJ2-7; D: .; size: many; V: TRBV5-5; CDR3: CASSPLQDSSYEQYF; DNA: TGTGCCAGCAGCCCTCTTCAGGATAGCTCCTACGAGCAGTACTTC
J: TRBJ1-1; D: TRBD1; size: .; V: TRBV4-3; CDR3: CASSQGFSGQGANTEAFF; DNA: TGCGCCAGCAGCCAAGGATTCTCGGGACAGGGGGCCAACACTGAAGCTTTCTTT
J: TRBJ1-3; D: .; size: .; V: TRBV5-6; CDR3: CASSLASGVGNTIYF; DNA: TGTGCCAGCAGCTTGGCGTCAGGGGTTGGAAACACCATATATTTT
J: TRBJ2-3; D: TRBD1; size: many; V: TRBV20-1; CDR3: CSARAGTGGHPSTDTQYF; DNA: TGCAGTGCTAGAGCCGGGACAGGGGGGCACCCTAGCACAGATACGCAGTATTTT
J: TRBJ1-2; D: TRBD1; size: many; V: TRBV28; CDR3: CASSLRDRTRHRRPGGANYGYTF; DNA: TGTGCCAGCAGTTTACGGGACAGAACTAGGCACCGTAGACCGGGGGGCGCGAACTATGGCTACACCTTC
J: TRBJ1-1; D: TRBD1; size: few; V: TRBV6-6; CDR3: CASSTRDRGAEAFF; DNA: TGTGCCAGCAGTACCCGGGACAGGGGAGCTGAAGCTTTCTTT
J: TRBJ2-1; D: .; size: many; V: TRBV14; CDR3: CASSQAQGSGYEQFF; DNA: TGTGCCAGCAGCCAAGCACAGGGTTCTGGGTATGAGCAGTTCTTC
J: TRBJ1-4; D: .; size: many; V: TRBV4-3; CDR3: CASSQDYEKLFF; DNA: TGCGCCAGCAGCCAAGATTATGAAAAACTGTTTTTT
J: TRBJ1-1; D: .; size: .; V: TRBV2; CDR3: CASIEFPRAIKIPSEAFF; DNA: TGTGCCAGCATAGAATTTCCCAGGGCGATTAAAATTCCCTCTGAAGCTTTCTTT
J: TRBJ2-1; D: TRBD2; size: many; V: TRBV28; CDR3: CASRVLAGVGNEQFF; DNA: TGTGCCAGCAGGGTTCTAGCGGGAGTGGGCAATGAGCAGTTCTTC
J: TRBJ2-5; D: .; size: .; V: TRBV19; CDR3: CASSIVPGQGTQYF; DNA: TGTGCCAGTAGTATAGTGCCAGGGCAAGGGACCCAGTACTTC
J: TRBJ1-6; D: .; size: .; V: TRBV12-3/TRBV12-4; CDR3: CASSLWSGTRSSPLHF; DNA: TGTGCCAGCAGTTTGTGGTCGGGAACCCGGAGTTCACCCCTCCACTTT
J: TRBJ1-6; D: .; size: many; V: TRBV7-9; CDR3: CASSLVGHNSPLHF; DNA: TGTGCCAGCAGCTTAGTCGGACATAATTCACCCCTCCACTTT
J: TRBJ1-1; D: .; size: many; V: TRBV6-6; CDR3: CASSPGGTAEAFF; DNA: TGTGCCAGCAGTCCAGGTGGAACAGCTGAAGCTTTCTTT
J: TRBJ2-1; D: .; size: many; V: TRBV15; CDR3: CATSRDRLPGPGNEQFF; DNA: TGTGCCACCAGCAGAGATAGGCTCCCAGGGCCGGGAAATGAGCAGTTCTTC
J: TRBJ2-4; D: TRBD1; size: many; V: TRBV5-4; CDR3: CATGDSLNIQYF; DNA: TGTGCCACTGGGGACAGCTTAAACATTCAGTACTTC
J: TRBJ2-6; D: .; size: many; V: TRBV4-3; CDR3: CASSQNFNSGANVLTF; DNA: TGCGCCAGCAGCCAAAACTTTAACTCTGGGGCCAACGTCCTGACTTTC
J: TRBJ2-7; D: .; size: .; V: TRBV19; CDR3: CASSPHPGEQYF; DNA: TGTGCCAGTAGCCCCCATCCGGGGGAGCAGTACTTC
J: TRBJ1-1; D: .; size: many; V: TRBV5-5; CDR3: CASSWDGNTEAFF; DNA: TGTGCCAGCAGCTGGGACGGTAACACTGAAGCTTTCTTT
J: TRBJ1-5; D: TRBD1; size: many; V: TRBV2; CDR3: CASSPQGAPDQPQHF; DNA: TGTGCCAGCAGTCCGCAGGGGGCCCCGGATCAGCCCCAGCATTTT
J: TRBJ2-6; D: TRBD1; size: many; V: TRBV27; CDR3: CASRNTGGYTGANVLTF; DNA: TGTGCCAGCAGAAACACAGGGGGCTATACTGGGGCCAACGTCCTGACTTTC
J: TRBJ1-1; D: .; size: .; V: TRBV5-6; CDR3: CASSLEQAYTEAFF; DNA: TGTGCCAGCAGCTTGGAACAGGCGTACACTGAAGCTTTCTTT
J: TRBJ1-4; D: TRBD1; size: many; V: TRBV6-1; CDR3: CASSLRQGVNEKLFF; DNA: TGTGCCAGCAGTCTCCGACAGGGGGTAAATGAAAAACTGTTTTTT
J: TRBJ2-3; D: TRBD2; size: few; V: TRBV15; CDR3: CATSRLTSGRATDTQYF; DNA: TGTGCCACCAGCAGATTGACTAGCGGGAGGGCCACAGATACGCAGTATTTT
J: TRBJ1-4; D: .; size: many; V: TRBV20-1; CDR3: CSAGSLATNEKLFF; DNA: TGCAGTGCTGGTTCCCTTGCAACTAATGAAAAACTGTTTTTT
J: TRBJ2-1; D: .; size: .; V: TRBV3-1; CDR3: CASSPKRPYNEQFF; DNA: TGTGCCAGCAGTCCCAAGAGGCCCTACAATGAGCAGTTCTTC
J: TRBJ2-7; D: .; size: many; V: TRBV20-1; CDR3: CSARVVKAGGSYEQYF; DNA: TGCAGTGCTAGAGTCGTAAAGGCAGGGGGGTCCTACGAGCAGTACTTC
J: TRBJ2-2; D: .; size: many; V: TRBV7-3; CDR3: CASSFGPNTGELFF; DNA: TGTGCCAGCAGCTTCGGACCCAACACCGGGGAGCTGTTTTTT
J: TRBJ2-3; D: .; size: many; V: TRBV20-1; CDR3: CSARLPLRQTADTQYF; DNA: TGCAGTGCTAGGCTCCCCTTGCGCCAAACGGCGGATACGCAGTATTTT
J: TRBJ2-5; D: TRBD1; size: many; V: TRBV10-2; CDR3: CASSPGQQETQYF; DNA: TGCGCCAGCAGCCCGGGACAGCAAGAGACCCAGTACTTC
J: TRBJ2-7; D: .; size: many; V: TRBV7-8; CDR3: CASSLVYRSYEQYF; DNA: TGTGCCAGCAGCTTAGTTTACAGGTCCTACGAGCAGTACTTC
J: TRBJ1-2; D: .; size: .; V: TRBV6-2/TRBV6-3; CDR3: CATHPGTTNYGYTF; DNA: TGTGCCACCCACCCAGGAACAACTAACTATGGCTACACCTTC
J: TRBJ2-7; D: TRBD1; size: many; V: TRBV7-6; CDR3: CASSYTGGDEQYF; DNA: TGTGCCAGCAGCTATACAGGGGGAGACGAGCAGTACTTC
J: TRBJ1-4; D: .; size: .; V: TRBV20-1; CDR3: CSARDPDNEKLFF; DNA: TGCAGTGCTAGAGATCCCGATAATGAAAAACTGTTTTTT
J: TRBJ1-1; D: .; size: many; V: TRBV7-9; CDR3: CASSSGRLEAFF; DNA: TGTGCCAGCAGCTCCGGACGGCTTGAAGCTTTCTTT
J: TRBJ2-7; D: TRBD2; size: many; V: TRBV2; CDR3: CASSDYAGGPYEQYF; DNA: TGTGCCAGCAGTGATTATGCGGGGGGGCCTTACGAGCAGTACTTC
J: TRBJ1-6; D: .; size: few; V: TRBV10-2; CDR3: CASRLEWGLNSPLHF; DNA: TGCGCCAGCAGACTGGAGTGGGGACTCAATTCACCCCTCCACTTT
J: TRBJ2-5; D: .; size: many; V: TRBV3-1; CDR3: CASSQDVAVQLETQYF; DNA: TGTGCCAGCAGCCAAGATGTTGCGGTCCAACTTGAGACCCAGTACTTC
J: TRBJ2-7; D: .; size: .; V: TRBV27; CDR3: CASSPTVYSYEQYF; DNA: TGTGCCAGCAGTCCCACAGTTTACTCCTACGAGCAGTACTTC
J: TRBJ1-1; D: .; size: many; V: TRBV30; CDR3: CAWSQGFRTEAFF; DNA: TGTGCCTGGAGTCAGGGGTTTCGAACTGAAGCTTTCTTT
J: TRBJ1-2; D: .; size: few; V: TRBV4-3; CDR3: CASSQDRGAGGYTF; DNA: TGCGCCAGCAGCCAAGATCGGGGGGCTGGGGGCTACACCTTC
J: TRBJ2-7; D: .; size: many; V: TRBV6-2/TRBV6-3; CDR3: CASSYSSLGGYEQYF; DNA: TGTGCCAGCAGTTACTCTAGCCTGGGGGGCTACGAGCAGTACTTC
J: TRBJ2-6; D: TRBD1; size: many; V: TRBV29-1; CDR3: CSVDIQDRGTNVLTF; DNA: TGCAGCGTTGACATTCAGGACAGGGGAACCAACGTCCTGACTTTC
J: TRBJ1-1; D: .; size: once; V: TRBV2; CDR3: CASSDPSSDTEAFF; DNA: TGTGCCAGCAGTGACCCTAGTAGTGACACTGAAGCTTTCTTT
J: TRBJ1-1; D: .; size: many; V: TRBV6-6; CDR3: CASSYSPGMNTEAFF; DNA: TGTGCCAGCAGTTACTCGCCAGGGATGAACACTGAAGCTTTCTTT
J: TRBJ1-2; D: .; size: .; V: TRBV5-4; CDR3: CASSFGTGSGYTF; DNA: TGTGCCAGCAGCTTTGGAACAGGGTCTGGCTACACCTTC